These 19 T cell receptor beta chains came from one sample sequenced in a study of cytomegalovirus exposure and HLA in healthy donors. Amplification used 60 Vbeta primers and 13 Jbeta primers. Only in-frame clones appear in the TCRdb table, and some are missing; sequencing was by immunoSEQ multiplex PCR. The sample lists some 100,000 clones, under 80% occurring once. The sequencing sample was made of PBMCs. These receptors were collected from a woman aged 45-65 years in good health and CMV-seropositive.

This chain links TRBV5-1 with TRBJ2-5; D possibly corresponds to TRBD2 (7 bases). This CDR3 spans 14 amino acids. V was shortened by 3 bases and J by 4 bases, with 13 bases between the two germline ends. Per germline, CDR1 SGHRS and CDR2 YFSETQ. The CDR3 is CASSYGGGGETQYF. The CDR3 nucleotides are TGCGCCAGCAGCTACGGGGGAGGGGGAGAGACCCAGTACTTC.

The gene calls are TRBV5-1 and TRBJ2-4; perhaps TRBD1 as D (6 bases). With 5 bases removed from V and 0 bases from J, the gap between germline ends came to 27 bases. The CDR3 extends over 20 amino acids. Germline loops: CDR1 SGHRS, CDR2 YFSETQ. The CDR3 is CASSHPGGGSRPTAKNIQYF. The CDR3 DNA reads as TGCGCCAGCAGTCACCCTGGGGGCGGCTCCCGGCCCACAGCCAAAAACATTCAGTACTTC.

There are a few counts of this clone. V and J are TRBV7-9 and TRBJ1-2, with 8 bases that match TRBD1. This CDR3 spans 14 amino acids. V gave up 7 bases and J gave up 10 bases; unmatched junction bases: 14. Germline V CDR1 and CDR2: SEHNR, FQNEAQ (reference sequence). The CDR3 DNA reads TGTGCCAGCACTAAAGGGGGGACAGGCTTTAACTACACCTTC. As protein: CASTKGGTGFNYTF.

This clone was seen only once. The V gene is TRBV5-6, the J gene TRBJ1-1, with D hard to call. Germline V gene data show CDR1 as SGHDT and CDR2 as YYEEEE. The CDR3 totals 12 residues. V lost 4 bases and J 2 bases, leaving 6 bases between the germline ends. This CDR3 is CASSRSNTEAFF. The CDR3 DNA sequence: TGTGCCAGCAGCCGGTCAAACACTGAAGCTTTCTTT. The full variable domain, with the rest looked up from reference TRBV5-6 and TRBJ1-1, is DAGVTQSPTHLIKTRGQQVTLRCSPKSGHDTVSWYQQALGQGPQFIFQYYEEEERQRGNFPDRFSGHQFPNYSSELNVNALLLGDSALYLCASSRSNTEAFFGQGTRLTVV.

V usage is TRBV30 and J usage is TRBJ2-2, with D uncertain. V lost 4 bases and J 6 bases, leaving 18 bases between the germline ends. CDR1 GTSNPN and CDR2 SVGIG come from the germline V gene (reference sequence). The CDR3 runs 15 residues. DNA for the CDR3: TGTGCCTGGATACCCCTCGGAGAATACGCCGGGGAGCTGTTTTTT. Translation: CAWIPLGEYAGELFF.

The chain uses TRBV30 and TRBJ2-7; 8 nucleotides line up with TRBD2. The CDR3 extends over 14 amino acids. Germline values: CDR1 GTSNPN, CDR2 SVGIG (reference sequence). V shed 3 bases and J 6 bases; nucleotides not matched to a gene: 10. CDR3 loop: CAWRVIGGAGEQYF. Here the CDR3 DNA reads TGTGCCTGGAGGGTGATCGGGGGGGCAGGCGAGCAGTACTTC. The complete variable domain, with remaining parts taken from reference TRBV30 and TRBJ2-7, reads SQTIHQWPATLVQPVGSPLSLECTVEGTSNPNLYWYRQAAGRGLQLLFYSVGIGQISSEVPQNLSASRPQDRQFILSSKKLLLSDSGFYLCAWRVIGGAGEQYFGPGTRLTVT.

The chain recombines TRBV7-3 with TRBJ2-7; 11 bases fit TRBD1. From germline, CDR1 is SGHTA and CDR2 FQGTGA. Unmatched junction bases numbered 16, after V lost 4 bases and J lost 2 bases. The CDR3 has 19 amino acids. As DNA, the CDR3 is TGTGCCAGCAGCTGCGGACAGGGGGCCCCTAAACACCCTCCCTACGAGCAGTACTTC. Translation: CASSCGQGAPKHPPYEQYF.

The chain has TRBV9 and TRBJ2-1, with 8 positions matching TRBD2. This CDR3 contains 14 residues. The V segment lost 5 bases and the J segment 7 bases; nucleotides outside the gene matches: 8. Germline CDR1 is SGDLS and CDR2 is YYNGEE. CDR3 in amino acids: CASSHGGAGNEQFF. CDR3 nucleotide sequence: TGTGCCAGCAGTCACGGGGGGGCCGGAAATGAGCAGTTCTTC.

The V and J genes are TRBV10-2 and TRBJ2-1; D is undetermined. V was clipped by 7 bases and J by 0 bases, with 16 bases between them. The CDR3 consists of 16 residues. The germline V gene encodes CDR1 WSHSY and CDR2 SAAADI. CDR3 sequence: CASTTNYPSSYNEQFF. CDR3 in DNA: TGCGCCAGCACGACGAACTATCCGAGCTCCTACAATGAGCAGTTCTTC.

The chain links TRBV27 to TRBJ2-7, with D unresolved. The germline V and J ends were trimmed by 6 bases and 4 bases, with 16 bases remaining between them. The CDR3 length is 14 residues. Germline V lookup: CDR1 MNHEY, CDR2 SMNVEV (reference sequence). The CDR3 nucleotides read TGTGCCAGCAGGGATGGGTCAAACGGGTACGAGCAGTACTTC. The encoded protein is CASRDGSNGYEQYF.

A few counts support this clone. CDR3 sequence reads: CASRISGGNNEQFF. CDR3 nucleotide sequence: TGTGCCAGCCGCATTAGCGGGGGAAACAATGAGCAGTTCTTC. V usage is TRBV11-2 and J usage is TRBJ2-1; 9 bases agree with TRBD2. The CDR3 has 14 amino acids. Per the germline V gene, CDR1 is SGHAT and CDR2 is FQNNGV. Unmatched junction bases numbered 7, after V lost 8 bases and J lost 5 bases.

This rearrangement joins TRBV6-4 to TRBJ1-2, with D uncertain. Germline V gene lookup returns CDR1 MRHNA and CDR2 SNTAGT. The CDR3 is made up of 16 amino acids. V dropped 0 bases and J dropped 4 bases, with 15 bases sitting between them. The CDR3 reads CASSDSRDSYLYGYTF. In DNA, the CDR3 is TGTGCCAGCAGTGACTCGAGAGACTCGTACCTCTATGGCTACACCTTC.

The J gene is TRBJ2-3, the V gene TRBV2; 9 bases align to TRBD1. V trimming: 6 bases; J trimming: 3 bases; junction bases outside the gene matches: 10. Germline CDR1 is SNHLY and CDR2 is FYNNEI. The CDR3 contains 16 residues. The DNA of the CDR3 is TGTGCCAGCAGCCACAGGGGGCCAGGGGGGACAGATACGCAGTATTTT. This gives the protein CASSHRGPGGTDTQYF. The variable domain in full, completed from reference TRBV2 and TRBJ2-3, reads EPEVTQTPSHQVTQMGQEVILRCVPISNHLYFYWYRQILGQKVEFLVSFYNNEISEKSEIFDDQFSVERPDGSNFTLKIRSTKLEDSAMYFCASSHRGPGGTDTQYFGPGTRLTVL.

The V gene is TRBV5-1, the J gene TRBJ1-2, with 10 bases aligning to TRBD1. Germline V gene lookup returns CDR1 SGHRS and CDR2 YFSETQ. With V trimmed by 4 bases and J by 2 bases, 2 bases remained unmatched. This CDR3 is built from 14 residues. The CDR3 reads CASSPGQGNYGYTF. Written as DNA, the CDR3 is TGCGCCAGCAGCCCGGGACAGGGGAACTATGGCTACACCTTC.

V is TRBV5-1 and J is TRBJ2-3, with 12 nucleotides matching TRBD2. The ends lost 3 bases at V and 1 base at J; junction bases unmatched: 0. CDR1 is SGHRS and CDR2 is YFSETQ in the germline V gene. The CDR3 loop spans 15 amino acids. The CDR3 DNA reads as TGCGCCAGCAGCTGGACTAGCGGGGGCACAGATACGCAGTATTTT. It specifies CASSWTSGGTDTQYF.

This clone was seen a handful of times. The genes are TRBV11-2 and TRBJ2-7; TRBD2 matches 7 bases. The CDR3 has 15 amino acids. After removal of 1 base from V and 2 bases from J, the junction contained 5 bases not matched to a gene. Per the germline V gene, CDR1 is SGHAT and CDR2 is FQNNGV. For the CDR3, the DNA is TGTGCCAGCAGCTTAGGGGGGGAGGGACCCTACGAGCAGTACTTC. It yields the protein CASSLGGEGPYEQYF. Combining the CDR3 with reference TRBV11-2 and TRBJ2-7 gives the whole variable domain EAGVAQSPRYKIIEKRQSVAFWCNPISGHATLYWYQQILGQGPKLLIQFQNNGVVDDSQLPKDRFSAERLKGVDSTLKIQPAKLEDSAVYLCASSLGGEGPYEQYFGPGTRLTVT.

This clone was seen a few times. The V gene is TRBV5-1, the J gene TRBJ1-3, with 8 positions matching TRBD1. V was pared by 1 base and J by 3 bases, with 6 bases of the junction left unmatched. Looked up from germline, CDR1 is SGHRS and CDR2 is YFSETQ. The CDR3 consists of 16 residues. The CDR3 nucleotides are TGCGCCAGCAGCTTGTCAGGGGGCGCAGGTGGAAACACCATATATTTT. Residues: CASSLSGGAGGNTIYF. The full variable domain, rest sourced from reference TRBV5-1 and TRBJ1-3, is KAGVTQTPRYLIKTRGQQVTLSCSPISGHRSVSWYQQTPGQGLQFLFEYFSETQRNKGNFPGRFSGRQFSNSRSEMNVSTLELGDSALYLCASSLSGGAGGNTIYFGEGSWLTVV.

The rearrangement uses TRBV6-6 and TRBJ1-2; 7 bases line up with TRBD1. Per germline, CDR1 MNHNY and CDR2 SVGAGI (reference sequence). This CDR3 has 13 amino acids. The V and J ends lost 5 bases and 2 bases, in that order; junction bases with no gene match: 2. The CDR3 DNA reads TGTGCCAGCAGTGCGACAGGGAACTATGGCTACACCTTC. Translating it yields CASSATGNYGYTF.

The V and J genes are TRBV7-8 and TRBJ2-2, with D possibly TRBD2 on 5 matching bases. The germline V and J ends were trimmed by 1 base and 0 bases, with 24 bases remaining between them. The CDR3 is 21 residues long. CDR1 and CDR2 from the germline V gene are SGHVS and FQNEAQ. The CDR3 here is CASSLDRLPTIASANTGELFF. The CDR3 nucleotides read TGTGCCAGCAGCTTAGACCGCCTCCCGACTATCGCTTCCGCGAACACCGGGGAGCTGTTTTTT.